This T cell receptor (beta chain) was observed in a study of blood T cell repertoires in COVID-19. Sequencing used immunoSEQ multiplex PCR; TCRdb keeps in-frame clones, though not all of them. The sample records roughly 250,000 clones, over 75% being singletons. Each participant's cohort was designated according to participant-reported clinical history. Input material: PBMCs or T cells enriched from blood (not recorded which). This sequence originates from a woman younger than 35 who had recovered from COVID-19.

In DNA, the CDR3 is TGCGCCAGCAGCCACACAGGGGTTACGCTTGGCTACACCTTC. It yields the protein CASSHTGVTLGYTF. The chain uses TRBV5-1 and TRBJ1-2; 7 bases map to TRBD1. This CDR3 comprises 14 residues. Germline lookup yields CDR1 SGHRS and CDR2 YFSETQ. V lost 4 bases and J lost 7; bases outside the gene matches: 10. The full variable domain, its missing parts supplied by reference TRBV5-1 and TRBJ1-2, is KAGVTQTPRYLIKTRGQQVTLSCSPISGHRSVSWYQQTPGQGLQFLFEYFSETQRNKGNFPGRFSGRQFSNSRSEMNVSTLELGDSALYLCASSHTGVTLGYTFGSGTRLTVV.